This paragraph reports one TCR beta chain. The sample is drawn from a study of blood T cell repertoires in COVID-19. Study-wide context: Acute and convalescent COVID-19 samples came from the United States, Italy and Spain. Sources were T cells, B-cell-depleted T cells, or PBMCs; the material itself was cDNA or gDNA.

Original data processing: Amplified reference gene primers provided the basis for estimating nucleated cell counts. Libraries were prepared by immunoSEQ multiplex PCR; TCRdb keeps only in-frame clonotypes and omits some of them. That table furnishes V, J and clone size, whereas the DNA furnished D and trimming. The repertoire holds more than 85,000 clones, approximately 80% seen once, with approximately 15% in the top ten. The sequence was obtained from a woman aged 55 to 70 with acute or convalescent COVID-19. The sequencing input was peripheral blood.

CDR3 protein: CASSLWGLQAGNQPQHF. The CDR3 DNA reads as TGTGCCAGCAGCTTATGGGGACTCCAGGCCGGCAATCAGCCCCAGCATTTT. The J gene is TRBJ1-5, the V gene TRBV5-4; a possible D gene is TRBD1 (5 bases). CDR1 SGHNT and CDR2 YYREEE come from the germline V gene (reference sequence). Trimming cost V 2 bases and J 2 bases, with 17 bases left between them. The CDR3 is 17 residues long.